This TCR beta chain was identified in a study of breast tumors, draining lymph nodes, adjacent tissues. General study findings and limits: That most tumor T cells come from lymph nodes remained unproven. Luminal-like breast cancer showed significantly greater tumor-nontumor repertoire similarity than basal-like breast cancer did. Findings are consistent with lymph node origin and intratumoral expansion of most tumor T cells. Tumors had less TCR diversity than lymph nodes, more than nontumor tissue.

The CDR3 contains 14 residues. V lost 4 bases and J 3 bases, leaving 11 bases between the germline ends. Germline CDR1 and CDR2: SEHNR and FQNEAQ (reference sequence). This clonotype occurred many times. The target antigen is unknown. Via MiXCR, TCRdb re-called the multiplex PCR reads, giving one row per CDR3 protein. The table lists 120,000 or so distinct CDR3 sequences, about 20% of them singletons. The lymph nodes were axillary draining lymph nodes from breast cancer patients. The chain carries TRBV7-9 and TRBJ2-3; the D gene is possibly TRBD1 (6 bases). Sequencing was carried out using axillary lymph node tissue. This clonotype was sampled from a female donor with breast cancer. Some clones in this sample may be carry-over from other donors' samples. The CDR3 is CASSSQGLTDTQYF. In nucleotides, the CDR3 is TGTGCCAGCAGCTCCCAGGGGTTAACAGATACGCAGTATTTT.